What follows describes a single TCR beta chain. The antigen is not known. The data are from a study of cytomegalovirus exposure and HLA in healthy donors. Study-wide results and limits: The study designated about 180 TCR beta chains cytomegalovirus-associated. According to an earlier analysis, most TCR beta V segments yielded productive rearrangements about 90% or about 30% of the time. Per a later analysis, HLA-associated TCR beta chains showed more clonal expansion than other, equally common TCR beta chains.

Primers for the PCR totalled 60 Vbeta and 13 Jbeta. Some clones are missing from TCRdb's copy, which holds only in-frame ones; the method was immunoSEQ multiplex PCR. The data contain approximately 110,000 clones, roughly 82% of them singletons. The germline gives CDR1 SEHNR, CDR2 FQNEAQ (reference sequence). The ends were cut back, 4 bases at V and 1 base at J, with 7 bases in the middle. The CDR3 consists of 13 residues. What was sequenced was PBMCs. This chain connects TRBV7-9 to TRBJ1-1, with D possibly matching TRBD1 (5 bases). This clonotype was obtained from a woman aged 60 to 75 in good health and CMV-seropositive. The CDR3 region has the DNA TGTGCCAGCAGCTCCCAGGGGAACACTGAAGCTTTCTTT. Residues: CASSSQGNTEAFF. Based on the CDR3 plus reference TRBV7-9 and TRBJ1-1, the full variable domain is DTGVSQNPRHKITKRGQNVTFRCDPISEHNRLYWYRQTLGQGPEFLTYFQNEAQLEKSRLLSDRFSAERPKGSFSTLEIQRTEQGDSAMYLCASSSQGNTEAFFGQGTRLTVV.